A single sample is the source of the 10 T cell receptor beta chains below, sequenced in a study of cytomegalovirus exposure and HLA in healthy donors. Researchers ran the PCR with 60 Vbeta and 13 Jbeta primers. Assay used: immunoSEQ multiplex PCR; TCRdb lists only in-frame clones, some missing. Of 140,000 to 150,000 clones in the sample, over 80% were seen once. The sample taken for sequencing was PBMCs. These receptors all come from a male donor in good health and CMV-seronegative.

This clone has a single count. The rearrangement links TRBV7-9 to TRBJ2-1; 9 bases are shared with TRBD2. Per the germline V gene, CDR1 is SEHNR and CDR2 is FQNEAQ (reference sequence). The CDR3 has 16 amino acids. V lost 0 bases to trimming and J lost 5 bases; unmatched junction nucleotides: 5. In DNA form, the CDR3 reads TGTGCCAGCAGCTTAGCGCTCGCGGGGGGGGACAATGAGCAGTTCTTC. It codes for CASSLALAGGDNEQFF.

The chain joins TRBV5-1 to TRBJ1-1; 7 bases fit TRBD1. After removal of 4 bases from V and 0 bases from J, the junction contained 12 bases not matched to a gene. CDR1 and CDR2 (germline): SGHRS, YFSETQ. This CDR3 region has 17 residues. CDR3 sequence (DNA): TGCGCCAGCAGCCCGGGACAGAGACGCTCCTTGAACACTGAAGCTTTCTTT. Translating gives CASSPGQRRSLNTEAFF.

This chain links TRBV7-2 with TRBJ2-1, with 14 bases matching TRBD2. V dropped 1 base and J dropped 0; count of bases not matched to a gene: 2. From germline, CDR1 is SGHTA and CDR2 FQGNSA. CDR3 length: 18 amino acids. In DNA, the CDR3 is TGTGCCAGCAGCTTAGGGACTAGCGGGGGGACCTCCTACAATGAGCAGTTCTTC. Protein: CASSLGTSGGTSYNEQFF.

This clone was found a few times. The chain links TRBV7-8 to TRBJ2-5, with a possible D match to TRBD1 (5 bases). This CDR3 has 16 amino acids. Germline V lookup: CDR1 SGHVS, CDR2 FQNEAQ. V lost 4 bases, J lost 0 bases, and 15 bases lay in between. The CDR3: CASSSRGRVDQETQYF. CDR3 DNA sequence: TGTGCCAGCAGCTCAAGGGGTAGGGTCGACCAAGAGACCCAGTACTTC.

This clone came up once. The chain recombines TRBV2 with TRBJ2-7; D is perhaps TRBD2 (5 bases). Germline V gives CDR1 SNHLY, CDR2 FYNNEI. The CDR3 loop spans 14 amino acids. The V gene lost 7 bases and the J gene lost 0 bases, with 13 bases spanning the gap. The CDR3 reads CASTRGYFSYEQYF. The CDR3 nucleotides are TGTGCCAGCACCCGGGGTTACTTCTCCTACGAGCAGTACTTC.

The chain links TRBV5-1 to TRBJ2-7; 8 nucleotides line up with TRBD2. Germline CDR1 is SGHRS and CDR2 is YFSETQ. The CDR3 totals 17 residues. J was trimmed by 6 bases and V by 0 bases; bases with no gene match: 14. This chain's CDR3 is CASSLGDIAGGTREQYF. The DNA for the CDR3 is TGCGCCAGCAGCTTGGGAGATATTGCGGGAGGTACCCGCGAGCAGTACTTC.

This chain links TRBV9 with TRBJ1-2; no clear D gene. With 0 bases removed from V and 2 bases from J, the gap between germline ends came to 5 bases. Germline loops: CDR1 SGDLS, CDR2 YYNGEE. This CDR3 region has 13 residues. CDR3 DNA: TGTGCCAGCAGCGTAGGTAGCAACTATGGCTACACCTTC. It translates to CASSVGSNYGYTF.

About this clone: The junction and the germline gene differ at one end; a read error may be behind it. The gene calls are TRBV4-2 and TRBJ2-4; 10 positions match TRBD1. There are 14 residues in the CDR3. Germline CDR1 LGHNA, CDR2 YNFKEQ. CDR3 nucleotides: TGTGCCAGCTCCCCGGGACAGGGGACGGGAGCGATGAACTTC. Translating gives CASSPGQGTGAMNF.

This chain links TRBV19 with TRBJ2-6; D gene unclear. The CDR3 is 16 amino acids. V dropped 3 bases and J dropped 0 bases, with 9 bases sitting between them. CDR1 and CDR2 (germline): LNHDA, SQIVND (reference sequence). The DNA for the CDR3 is TGTGCCAGTAGTATCTTCTACGGCTCTGGGGCCAACGTCCTGACTTTC. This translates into CASSIFYGSGANVLTF.

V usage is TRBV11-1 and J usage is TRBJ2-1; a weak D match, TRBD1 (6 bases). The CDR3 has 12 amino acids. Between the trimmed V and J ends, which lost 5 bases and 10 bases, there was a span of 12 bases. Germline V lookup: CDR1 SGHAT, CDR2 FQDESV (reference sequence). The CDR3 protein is CASSQDSAEQFF. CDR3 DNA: TGTGCCAGCAGCCAGGACAGCGCGGAGCAGTTCTTC.